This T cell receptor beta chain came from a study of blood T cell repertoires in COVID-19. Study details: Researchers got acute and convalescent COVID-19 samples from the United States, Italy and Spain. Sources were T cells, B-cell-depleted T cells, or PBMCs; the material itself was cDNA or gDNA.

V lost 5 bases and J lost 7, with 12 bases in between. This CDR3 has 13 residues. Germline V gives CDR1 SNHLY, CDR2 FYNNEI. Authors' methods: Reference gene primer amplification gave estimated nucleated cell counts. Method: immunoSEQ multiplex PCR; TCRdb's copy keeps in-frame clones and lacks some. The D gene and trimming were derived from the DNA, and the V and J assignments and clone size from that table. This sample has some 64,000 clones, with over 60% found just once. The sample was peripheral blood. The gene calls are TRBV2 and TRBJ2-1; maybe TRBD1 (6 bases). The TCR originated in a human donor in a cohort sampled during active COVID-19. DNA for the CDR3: TGTGCCAGCAGTACGGGACAAGGGAATGAGCAGTTCTTC. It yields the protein CASSTGQGNEQFF.